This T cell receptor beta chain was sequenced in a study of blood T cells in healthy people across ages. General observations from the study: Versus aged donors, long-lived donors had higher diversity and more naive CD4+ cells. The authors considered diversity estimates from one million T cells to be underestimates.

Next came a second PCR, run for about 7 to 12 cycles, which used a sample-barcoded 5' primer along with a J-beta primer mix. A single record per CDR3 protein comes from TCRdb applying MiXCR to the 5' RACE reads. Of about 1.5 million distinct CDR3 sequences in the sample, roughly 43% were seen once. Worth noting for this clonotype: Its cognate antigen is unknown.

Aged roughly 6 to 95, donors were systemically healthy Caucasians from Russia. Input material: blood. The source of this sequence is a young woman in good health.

The DNA for the CDR3 is TGCGCCGGACGGGACAGCTCCTACGAGCAGTACTTC. As protein: CAGRDSSYEQYF. This rearrangement joins TRBV4-3 to TRBJ2-7, with 7 bases aligning to TRBD1. The CDR3 runs to 12 residues. V was pared by 11 bases and J by 0 bases, with 4 bases of the junction left unmatched. CDR1 LGHNA and CDR2 YSLEER come from the germline V gene.